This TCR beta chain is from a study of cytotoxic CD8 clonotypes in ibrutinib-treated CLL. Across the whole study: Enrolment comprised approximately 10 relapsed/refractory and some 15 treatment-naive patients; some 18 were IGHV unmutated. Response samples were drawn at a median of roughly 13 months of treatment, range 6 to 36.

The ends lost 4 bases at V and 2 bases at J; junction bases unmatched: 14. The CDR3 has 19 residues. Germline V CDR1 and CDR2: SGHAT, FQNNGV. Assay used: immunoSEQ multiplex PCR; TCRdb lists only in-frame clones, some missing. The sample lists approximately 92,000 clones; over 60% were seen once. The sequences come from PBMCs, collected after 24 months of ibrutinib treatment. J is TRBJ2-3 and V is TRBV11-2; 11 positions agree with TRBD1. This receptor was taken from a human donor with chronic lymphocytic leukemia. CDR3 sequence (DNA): TGTGCCAGCAGCTCGAGGACAGGGGGCGAAGACGGGACCACAGATACGCAGTATTTT. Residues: CASSSRTGGEDGTTDTQYF. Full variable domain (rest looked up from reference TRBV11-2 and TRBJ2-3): EAGVAQSPRYKIIEKRQSVAFWCNPISGHATLYWYQQILGQGPKLLIQFQNNGVVDDSQLPKDRFSAERLKGVDSTLKIQPAKLEDSAVYLCASSSRTGGEDGTTDTQYFGPGTRLTVL.